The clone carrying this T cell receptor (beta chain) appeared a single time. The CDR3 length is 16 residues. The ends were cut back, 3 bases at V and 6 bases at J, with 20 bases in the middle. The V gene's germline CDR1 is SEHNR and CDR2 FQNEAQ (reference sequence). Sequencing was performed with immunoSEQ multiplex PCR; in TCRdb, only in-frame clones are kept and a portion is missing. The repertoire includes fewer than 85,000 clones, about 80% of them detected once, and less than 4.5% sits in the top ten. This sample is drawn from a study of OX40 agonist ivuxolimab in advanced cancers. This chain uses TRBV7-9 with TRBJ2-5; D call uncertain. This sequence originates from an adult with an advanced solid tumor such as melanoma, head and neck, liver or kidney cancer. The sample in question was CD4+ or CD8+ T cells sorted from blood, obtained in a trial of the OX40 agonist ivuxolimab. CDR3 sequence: CASSFPPLLLSKTQYF. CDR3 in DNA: TGTGCCAGCAGCTTTCCCCCACTCCTGTTGTCAAAGACCCAGTACTTC.